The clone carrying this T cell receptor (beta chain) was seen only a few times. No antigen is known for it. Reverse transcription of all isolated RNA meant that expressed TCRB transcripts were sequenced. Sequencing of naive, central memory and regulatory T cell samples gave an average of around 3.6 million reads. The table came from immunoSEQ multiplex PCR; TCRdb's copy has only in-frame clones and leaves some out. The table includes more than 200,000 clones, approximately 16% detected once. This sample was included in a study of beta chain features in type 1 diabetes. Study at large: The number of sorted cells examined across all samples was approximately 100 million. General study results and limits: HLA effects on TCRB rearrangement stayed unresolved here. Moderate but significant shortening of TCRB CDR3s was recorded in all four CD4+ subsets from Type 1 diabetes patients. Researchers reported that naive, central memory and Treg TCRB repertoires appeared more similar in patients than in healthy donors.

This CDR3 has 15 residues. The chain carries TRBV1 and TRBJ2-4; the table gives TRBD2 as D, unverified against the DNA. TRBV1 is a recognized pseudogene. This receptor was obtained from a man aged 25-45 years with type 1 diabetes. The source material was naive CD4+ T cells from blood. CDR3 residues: CTSSRFRVAKNIQYF. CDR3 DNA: TGCACCAGCAGCCGGTTCCGGGTGGCCAAAAACATTCAGTACTTC.